This T cell receptor beta chain was obtained from a study of shared clonotypes between healthy human individuals. About the study: Donors consisted of a couple of women and three men between 18 and 49.

The authors divided CD4+ cells into CD45RA+ naive and CD45RA-negative memory subsets. Germline-derived CDR1 and CDR2 are SGDLS and YYNGEE. V lost 0 bases, J lost 8 bases, and 12 bases lay in between. The CDR3 consists of 14 residues. The method was immunoSEQ multiplex PCR; TCRdb's version includes in-frame clones alone and lacks a portion of them. Here the sample spans approximately 1.5 million clones, 95% to 99% being singletons. This clonotype was obtained from a man aged 25-40 years in good health. Sequenced material: naive CD4+ T cells sorted from blood. Noted subset: CD45RA+ positively selected. The chain is built from TRBV9 and TRBJ2-1, with TRBD2 as a possible D gene (5 bases). The CDR3 is CASSVVGGRDEQFF. The CDR3 bases are TGTGCCAGCAGCGTAGTTGGAGGTAGGGATGAGCAGTTCTTC.